Listed here is a single T cell receptor beta chain. The CDR3 spans 13 residues. Trimming cost V 6 bases and J 0 bases, with 6 bases left between them. Germline V CDR1 and CDR2: MNHEY, SVGAGI. These data are taken from a study of blood T cell repertoires in COVID-19. In the original analysis: Reference gene primer amplification yielded estimated nucleated cell counts. Some clones are missing from TCRdb's copy, which holds only in-frame ones; the method was immunoSEQ multiplex PCR. Clonal size and the V and J genes are those of that table, whereas D and trimming came from the DNA. The sample lists around 150,000 clones, 65% to 80% occurring once.

The chain links TRBV6-5 to TRBJ1-5; D gene ambiguous. This receptor was taken from a middle-aged man with acute or convalescent COVID-19. Material for sequencing was peripheral blood. DNA of the CDR3: TGTGCCAGCAGGGTCAGTAGCAATCAGCCCCAGCATTTT. It specifies CASRVSSNQPQHF.